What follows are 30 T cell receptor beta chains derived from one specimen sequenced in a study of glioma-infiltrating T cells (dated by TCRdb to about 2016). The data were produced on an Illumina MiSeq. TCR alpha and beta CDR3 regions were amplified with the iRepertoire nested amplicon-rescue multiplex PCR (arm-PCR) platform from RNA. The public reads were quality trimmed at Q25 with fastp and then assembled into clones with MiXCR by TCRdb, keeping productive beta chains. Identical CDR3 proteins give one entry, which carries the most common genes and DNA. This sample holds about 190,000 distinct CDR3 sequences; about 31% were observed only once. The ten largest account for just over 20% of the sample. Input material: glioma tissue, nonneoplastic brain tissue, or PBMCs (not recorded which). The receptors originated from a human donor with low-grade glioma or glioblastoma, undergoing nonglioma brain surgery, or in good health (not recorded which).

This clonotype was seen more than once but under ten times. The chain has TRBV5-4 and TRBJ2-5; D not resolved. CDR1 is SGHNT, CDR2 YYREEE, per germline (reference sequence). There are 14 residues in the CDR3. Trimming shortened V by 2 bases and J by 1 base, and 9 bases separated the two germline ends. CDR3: CASSFFYSQETQYF. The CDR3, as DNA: TGTGCCAGCAGCTTTTTCTACTCCCAAGAGACCCAGTACTTC.

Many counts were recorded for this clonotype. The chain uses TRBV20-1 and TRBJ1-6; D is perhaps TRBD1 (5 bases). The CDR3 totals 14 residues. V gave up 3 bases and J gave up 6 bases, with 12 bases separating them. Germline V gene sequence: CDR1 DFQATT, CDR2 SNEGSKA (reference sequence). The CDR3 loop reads CSASSFRANSPLHF. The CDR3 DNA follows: TGCAGTGCTAGTTCGTTCAGGGCTAATTCACCCCTCCACTTT.

The CDR3 is CASSPGQGRSYNEQFF. The CDR3 nucleotides read TGCGCCAGCAGCCCCGGACAGGGGCGCTCCTACAATGAGCAGTTCTTC. The chain is built from TRBV4-3 and TRBJ2-1; the match to TRBD1 covers 9 bases. Germline CDR1 is LGHNA and CDR2 is YSLEER. J was trimmed by 0 bases and V by 4 bases; bases with no gene match: 4. This CDR3 has 16 amino acids.

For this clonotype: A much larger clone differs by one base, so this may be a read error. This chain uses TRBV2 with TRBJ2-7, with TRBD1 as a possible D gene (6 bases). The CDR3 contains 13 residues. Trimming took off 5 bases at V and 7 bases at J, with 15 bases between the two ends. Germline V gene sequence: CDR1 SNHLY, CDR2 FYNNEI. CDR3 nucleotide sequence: TGTGCCAGCAGTCAACAGGGTTGGGATGAGCAGTACTTC. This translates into CASSQQGWDEQYF.

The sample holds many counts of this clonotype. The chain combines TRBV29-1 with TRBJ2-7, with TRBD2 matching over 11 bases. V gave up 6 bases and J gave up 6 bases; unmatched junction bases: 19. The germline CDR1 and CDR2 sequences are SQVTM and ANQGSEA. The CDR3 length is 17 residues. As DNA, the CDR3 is TGCAGCGTACAATCGGGACTAGCGGAGGGGTTCGTTGGCGAGCAGTACTTC. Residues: CSVQSGLAEGFVGEQYF.

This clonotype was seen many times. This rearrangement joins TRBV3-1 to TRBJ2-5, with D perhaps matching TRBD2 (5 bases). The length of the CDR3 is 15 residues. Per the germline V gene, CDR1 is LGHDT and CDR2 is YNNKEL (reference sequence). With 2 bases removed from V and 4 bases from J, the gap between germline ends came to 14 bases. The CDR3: CASSQRGRVGETQYF. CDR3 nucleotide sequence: TGTGCCAGCAGCCAACGGGGTCGCGTGGGAGAGACCCAGTACTTC.

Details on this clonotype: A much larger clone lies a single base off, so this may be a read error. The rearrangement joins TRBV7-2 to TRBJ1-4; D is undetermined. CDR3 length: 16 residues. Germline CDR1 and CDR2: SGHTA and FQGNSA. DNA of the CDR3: TGTGCCAGCAGCCAAGAGACGTATAGGCCGGATGAAAACCTGTTTTTT. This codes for CASSQETYRPDENLFF.

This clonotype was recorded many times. CDR3 residues: CASSRRLVTDTQYF. The CDR3 DNA sequence: TGCGCCAGCAGTCGAAGACTAGTAACAGATACGCAGTATTTT. The V call is TRBV4-1, the J call TRBJ2-3, with a tentative D call TRBD2 (6 bases). Germline lookup yields CDR1 MGHRA and CDR2 YSYEKL. This CDR3 has 14 residues. Trimming cost V 6 bases and J 3 bases, with 13 bases left between them.

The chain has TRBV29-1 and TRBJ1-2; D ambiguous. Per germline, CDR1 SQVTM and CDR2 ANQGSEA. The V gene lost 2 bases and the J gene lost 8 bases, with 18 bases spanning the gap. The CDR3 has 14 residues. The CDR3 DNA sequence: TGCAGCGTTGAATCGAGCTGGGAGGGCTACGGCTACACCTTC. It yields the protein CSVESSWEGYGYTF.

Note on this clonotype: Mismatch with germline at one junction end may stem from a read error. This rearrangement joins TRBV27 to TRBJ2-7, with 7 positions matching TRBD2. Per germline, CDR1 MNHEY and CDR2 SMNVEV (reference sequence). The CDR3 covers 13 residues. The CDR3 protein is CASSPGGPYEQCF. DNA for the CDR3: TGTGCAAGCAGTCCGGGAGGCCCCTACGAGCAGTGCTTC.

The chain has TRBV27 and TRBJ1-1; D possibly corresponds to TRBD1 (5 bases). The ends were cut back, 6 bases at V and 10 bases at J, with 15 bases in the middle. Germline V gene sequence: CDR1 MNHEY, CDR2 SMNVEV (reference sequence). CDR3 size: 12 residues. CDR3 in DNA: TGTGCCAGCAGCCGGGGAAAAGGGGTAGCTTTCTTT. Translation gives CASSRGKGVAFF.

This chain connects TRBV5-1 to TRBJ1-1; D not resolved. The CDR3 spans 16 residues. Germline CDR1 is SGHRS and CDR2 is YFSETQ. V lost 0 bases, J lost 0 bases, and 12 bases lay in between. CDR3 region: CASSLAIGVVNTEAFF. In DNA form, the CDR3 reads TGCGCCAGCAGCTTGGCTATCGGGGTCGTGAACACTGAAGCTTTCTTT.

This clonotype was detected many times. CDR3 bases: TGCAGTGCTCCCTACCAGGGACTAGGCTACACCTTC. It translates to CSAPYQGLGYTF. The V gene is TRBV20-1, the J gene TRBJ1-2; tentatively, D is TRBD1 (5 bases). Trimming stripped 5 bases from V and 8 bases from J, with 15 bases between. Germline V gives CDR1 DFQATT, CDR2 SNEGSKA (reference sequence). The CDR3 is 12 amino acids.

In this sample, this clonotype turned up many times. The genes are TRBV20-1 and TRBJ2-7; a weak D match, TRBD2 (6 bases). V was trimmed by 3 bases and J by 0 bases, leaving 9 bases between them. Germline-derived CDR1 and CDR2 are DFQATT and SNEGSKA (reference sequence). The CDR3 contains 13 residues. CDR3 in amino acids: CSARDGSSYEQYF. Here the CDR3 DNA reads TGCAGTGCTAGGGACGGGAGCTCCTACGAGCAGTACTTC.

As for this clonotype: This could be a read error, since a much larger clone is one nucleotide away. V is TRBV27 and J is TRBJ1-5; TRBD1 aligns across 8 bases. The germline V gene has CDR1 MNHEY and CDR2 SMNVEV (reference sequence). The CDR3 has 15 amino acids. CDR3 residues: CASSLDRGIGQAQHF. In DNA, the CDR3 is TGTGCCAGCAGTTTAGACAGGGGTATAGGTCAGGCCCAGCATTTT.

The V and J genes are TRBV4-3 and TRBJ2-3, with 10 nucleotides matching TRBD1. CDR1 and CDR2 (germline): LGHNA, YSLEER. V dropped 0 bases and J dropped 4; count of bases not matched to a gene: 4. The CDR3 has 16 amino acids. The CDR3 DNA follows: TGCGCCAGCAGCCAAGAGGACAGGGGGAGCGCAGATACGCAGTATTTT. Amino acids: CASSQEDRGSADTQYF.

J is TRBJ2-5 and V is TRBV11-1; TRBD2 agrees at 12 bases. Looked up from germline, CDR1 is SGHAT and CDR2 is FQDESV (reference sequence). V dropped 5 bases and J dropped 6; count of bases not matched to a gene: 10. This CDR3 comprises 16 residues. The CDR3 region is CASSTDLAGGLKTQYF. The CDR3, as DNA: TGTGCCAGCAGCACCGACCTAGCGGGAGGGTTAAAGACCCAGTACTTC.

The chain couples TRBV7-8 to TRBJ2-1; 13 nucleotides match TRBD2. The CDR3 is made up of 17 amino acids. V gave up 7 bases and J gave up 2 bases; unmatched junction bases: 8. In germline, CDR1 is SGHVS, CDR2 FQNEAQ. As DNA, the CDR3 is TGTGCCAGCACCCCACTAGCGGGAGGGGACACCTACAATGAGCAGTTCTTC. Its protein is CASTPLAGGDTYNEQFF.

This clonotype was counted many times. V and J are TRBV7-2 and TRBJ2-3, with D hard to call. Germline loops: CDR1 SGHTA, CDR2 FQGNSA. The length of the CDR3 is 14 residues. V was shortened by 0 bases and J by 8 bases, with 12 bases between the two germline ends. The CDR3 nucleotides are TGTGCCAGCAGCTTAGCCCTCAACGGCGGTACGCAGTATTTT. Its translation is CASSLALNGGTQYF.

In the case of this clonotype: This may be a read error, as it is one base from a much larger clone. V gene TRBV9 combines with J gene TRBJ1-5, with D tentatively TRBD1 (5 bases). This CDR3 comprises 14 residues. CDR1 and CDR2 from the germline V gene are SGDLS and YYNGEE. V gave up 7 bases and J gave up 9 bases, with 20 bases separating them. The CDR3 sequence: CASSPGNKGRPQHF. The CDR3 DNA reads TGTGCCAGCTCGCCAGGGAATAAGGGTCGGCCCCAGCATTTT.

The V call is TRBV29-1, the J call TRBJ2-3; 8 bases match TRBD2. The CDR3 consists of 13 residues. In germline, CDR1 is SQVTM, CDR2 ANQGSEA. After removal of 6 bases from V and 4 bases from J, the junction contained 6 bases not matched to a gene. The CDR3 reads CSVVGGRPDTQYF. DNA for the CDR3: TGCAGCGTAGTAGGCGGGAGGCCAGATACGCAGTATTTT.

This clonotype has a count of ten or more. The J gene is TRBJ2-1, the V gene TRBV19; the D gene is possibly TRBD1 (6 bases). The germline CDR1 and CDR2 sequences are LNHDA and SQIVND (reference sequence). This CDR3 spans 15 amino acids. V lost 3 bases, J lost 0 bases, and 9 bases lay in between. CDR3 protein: CASSIRDNSYNEQFF. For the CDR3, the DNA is TGTGCCAGTAGTATCCGGGACAACTCCTACAATGAGCAGTTCTTC. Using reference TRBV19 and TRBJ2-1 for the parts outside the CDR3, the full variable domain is DGGITQSPKYLFRKEGQNVTLSCEQNLNHDAMYWYRQDPGQGLRLIYYSQIVNDFQKGDIAEGYSVSREKKESFPLTVTSAQKNPTAFYLCASSIRDNSYNEQFFGPGTRLTVL.

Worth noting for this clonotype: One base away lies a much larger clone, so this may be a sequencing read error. CDR3 sequence: CARSKGEDSRYTF. The CDR3 DNA sequence: TGTGCCAGGAGTAAGGGTGAGGACTCGCGCTACACCTTC. The chain is built from TRBV2 and TRBJ1-2; unclear D gene. V lost 9 bases and J lost 9, with 20 bases in between. CDR3 length: 13 amino acids. Germline V CDR1 and CDR2: SNHLY, FYNNEI.

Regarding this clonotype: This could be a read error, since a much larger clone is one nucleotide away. For the CDR3, the DNA is TGCGCCAGCAGCCTAGCACTAGCGGGAGGCCCAGAGACCCAGCACTTC. It yields the protein CASSLALAGGPETQHF. The chain recombines TRBV4-1 with TRBJ2-5; 12 bases are a match to TRBD2. CDR1 is MGHRA and CDR2 is YSYEKL in the germline V gene. CDR3 length equals 16 residues.

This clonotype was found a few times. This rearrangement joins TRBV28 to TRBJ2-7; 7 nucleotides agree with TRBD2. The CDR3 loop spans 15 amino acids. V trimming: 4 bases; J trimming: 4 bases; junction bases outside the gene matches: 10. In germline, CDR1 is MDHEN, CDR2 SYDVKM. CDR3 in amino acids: CASSSVWEGFYEQYF. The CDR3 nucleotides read TGTGCCAGCAGTTCCGTATGGGAGGGCTTTTACGAGCAGTACTTC.

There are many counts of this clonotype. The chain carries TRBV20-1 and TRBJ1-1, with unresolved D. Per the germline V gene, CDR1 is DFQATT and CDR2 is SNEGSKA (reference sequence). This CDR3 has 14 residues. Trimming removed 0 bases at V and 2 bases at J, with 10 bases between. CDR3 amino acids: CSAREETSNTEAFF. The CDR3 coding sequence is TGCAGTGCTAGAGAAGAGACCTCTAACACTGAAGCTTTCTTT.

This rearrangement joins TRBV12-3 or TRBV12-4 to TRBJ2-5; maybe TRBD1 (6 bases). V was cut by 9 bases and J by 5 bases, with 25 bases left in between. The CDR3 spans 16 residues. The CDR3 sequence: CARGGWLGRRKETQYF. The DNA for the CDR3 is TGTGCCAGAGGGGGATGGCTGGGGAGAAGGAAGGAGACCCAGTACTTC.

The CDR3 reads CASFGQHSYEQYF. The CDR3 DNA follows: TGTGCCAGCTTTGGACAGCACTCCTACGAGCAGTACTTC. V and J are TRBV6-1 and TRBJ2-7; TRBD1 is a possible D gene (6 bases). The CDR3 is made up of 13 amino acids. Deletions cut 8 bases from V and 0 bases from J, with 11 bases between. From germline, CDR1 is MNHNS and CDR2 SASEGT.

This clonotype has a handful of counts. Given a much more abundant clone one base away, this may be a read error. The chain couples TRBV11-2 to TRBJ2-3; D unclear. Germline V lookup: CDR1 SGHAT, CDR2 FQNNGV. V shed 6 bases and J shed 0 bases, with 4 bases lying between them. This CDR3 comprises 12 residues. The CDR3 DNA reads TGTGCCAGCAGGTTTAGCACAGATACGCAGTATTTT. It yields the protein CASRFSTDTQYF.

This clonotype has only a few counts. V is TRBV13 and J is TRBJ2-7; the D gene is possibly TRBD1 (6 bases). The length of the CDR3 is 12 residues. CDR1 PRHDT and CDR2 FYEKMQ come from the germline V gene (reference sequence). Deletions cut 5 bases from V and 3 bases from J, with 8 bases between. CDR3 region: CASSGGRYEQYF. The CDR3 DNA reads TGTGCCAGCAGCGGGGGCCGCTACGAGCAGTACTTC.